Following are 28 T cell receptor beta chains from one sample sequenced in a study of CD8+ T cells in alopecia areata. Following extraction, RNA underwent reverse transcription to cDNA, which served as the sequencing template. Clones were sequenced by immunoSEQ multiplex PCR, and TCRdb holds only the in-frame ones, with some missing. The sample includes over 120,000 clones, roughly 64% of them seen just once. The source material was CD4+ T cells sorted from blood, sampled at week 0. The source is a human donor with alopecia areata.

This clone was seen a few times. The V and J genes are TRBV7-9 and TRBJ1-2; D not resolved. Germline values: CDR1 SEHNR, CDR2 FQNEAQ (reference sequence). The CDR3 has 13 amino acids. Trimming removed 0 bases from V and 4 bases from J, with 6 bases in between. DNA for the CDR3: TGTGCCAGCAGCTTAGCCGAGTTCTATGGCTACACCTTC. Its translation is CASSLAEFYGYTF.

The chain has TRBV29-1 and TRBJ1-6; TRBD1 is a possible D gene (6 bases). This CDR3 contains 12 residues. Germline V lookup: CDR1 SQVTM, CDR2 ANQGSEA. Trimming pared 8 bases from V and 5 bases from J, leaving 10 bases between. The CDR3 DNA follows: TGCAGCATCCGGGACAATAATTCACCCCTCCACTTT. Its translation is CSIRDNNSPLHF.

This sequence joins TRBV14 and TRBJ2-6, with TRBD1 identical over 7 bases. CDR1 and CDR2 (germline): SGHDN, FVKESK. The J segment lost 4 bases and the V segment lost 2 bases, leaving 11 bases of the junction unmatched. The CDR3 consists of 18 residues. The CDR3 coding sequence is TGTGCCAGCAGCCAACGTTGGACAGGCGGGCGAGGGGCCAACGTCCTGACTTTC. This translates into CASSQRWTGGRGANVLTF.

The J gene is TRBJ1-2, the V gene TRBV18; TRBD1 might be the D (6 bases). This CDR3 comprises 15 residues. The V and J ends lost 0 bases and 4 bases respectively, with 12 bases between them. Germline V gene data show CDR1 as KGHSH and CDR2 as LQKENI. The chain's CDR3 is CASSPPARGSYGYTF. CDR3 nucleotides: TGTGCCAGCTCACCACCGGCCAGGGGTTCCTATGGCTACACCTTC.

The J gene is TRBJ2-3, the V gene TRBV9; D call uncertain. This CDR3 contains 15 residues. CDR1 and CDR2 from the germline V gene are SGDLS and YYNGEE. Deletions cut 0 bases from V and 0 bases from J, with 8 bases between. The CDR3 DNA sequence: TGTGCCAGCAGCGTAGGACTCATTAGCACAGATACGCAGTATTTT. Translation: CASSVGLISTDTQYF.

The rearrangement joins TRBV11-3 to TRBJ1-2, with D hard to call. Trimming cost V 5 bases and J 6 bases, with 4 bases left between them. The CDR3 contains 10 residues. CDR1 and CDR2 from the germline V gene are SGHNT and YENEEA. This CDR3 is CASSEHGYTF. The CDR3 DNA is TGTGCCAGCAGCGAGCATGGCTACACCTTC. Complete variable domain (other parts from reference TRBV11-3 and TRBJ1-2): EAGVVQSPRYKIIEKKQPVAFWCNPISGHNTLYWYLQNLGQGPELLIRYENEEAVDDSQLPKDRFSAERLKGVDSTLKIQPAELGDSAVYLCASSEHGYTFGSGTRLTVV.

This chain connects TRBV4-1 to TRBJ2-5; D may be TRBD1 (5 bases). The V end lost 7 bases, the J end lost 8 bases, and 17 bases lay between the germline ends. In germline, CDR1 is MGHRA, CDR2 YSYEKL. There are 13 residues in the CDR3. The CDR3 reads CASNPSWGGTQYF. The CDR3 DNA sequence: TGCGCCAGCAACCCCAGCTGGGGCGGCACCCAGTACTTC.

The CDR3 DNA reads as TGTGCCAGCAGCTTAACTAGCGGGGAGAACATTCAGTACTTC. Amino acids: CASSLTSGENIQYF. The chain uses TRBV13 and TRBJ2-4, with 10 bases matching TRBD2. Germline CDR1 PRHDT, CDR2 FYEKMQ (reference sequence). This CDR3 contains 14 residues. With 2 bases clipped from V and 7 bases from J, the junction kept 2 bases outside the gene matches.

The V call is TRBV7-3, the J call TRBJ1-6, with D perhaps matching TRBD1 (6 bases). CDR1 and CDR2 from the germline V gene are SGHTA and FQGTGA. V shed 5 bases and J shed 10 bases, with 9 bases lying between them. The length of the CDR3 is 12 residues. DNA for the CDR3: TGTGCCAGCAGCGAGGGGGACTCACCCCTCCACTTT. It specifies CASSEGDSPLHF.

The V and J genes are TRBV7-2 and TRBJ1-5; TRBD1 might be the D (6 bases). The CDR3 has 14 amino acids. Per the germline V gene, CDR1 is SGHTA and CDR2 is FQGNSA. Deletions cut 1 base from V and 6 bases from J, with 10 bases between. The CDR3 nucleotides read TGTGCCAGCAGCTTAGGGGGACAAAGTCAGCCCCAGCATTTT. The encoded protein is CASSLGGQSQPQHF.

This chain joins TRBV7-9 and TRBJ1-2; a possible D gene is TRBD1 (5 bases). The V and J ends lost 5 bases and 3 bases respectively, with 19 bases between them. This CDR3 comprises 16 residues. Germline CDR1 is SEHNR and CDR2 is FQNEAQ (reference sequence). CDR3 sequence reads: CASSLLATTGDYGYTF. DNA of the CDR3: TGTGCCAGCAGCCTACTAGCTACCACAGGAGACTATGGCTACACCTTC.

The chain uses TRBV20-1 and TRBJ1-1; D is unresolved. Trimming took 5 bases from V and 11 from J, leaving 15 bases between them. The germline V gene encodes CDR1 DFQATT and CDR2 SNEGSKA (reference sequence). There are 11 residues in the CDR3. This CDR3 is CSAPDPPTAFF. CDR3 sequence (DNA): TGCAGTGCTCCTGATCCTCCCACCGCTTTCTTT.

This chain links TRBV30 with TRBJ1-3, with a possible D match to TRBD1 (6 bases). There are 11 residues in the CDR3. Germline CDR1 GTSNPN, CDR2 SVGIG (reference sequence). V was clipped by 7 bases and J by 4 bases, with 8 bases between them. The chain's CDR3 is CAFTGGNTIYF. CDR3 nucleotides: TGTGCCTTTACAGGGGGAAACACCATATATTTT.

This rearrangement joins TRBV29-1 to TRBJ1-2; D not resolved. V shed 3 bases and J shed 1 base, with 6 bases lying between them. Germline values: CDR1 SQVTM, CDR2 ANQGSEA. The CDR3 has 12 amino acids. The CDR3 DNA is TGCAGCGTTGAGACGGATAACTATGGCTACACCTTC. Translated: CSVETDNYGYTF.

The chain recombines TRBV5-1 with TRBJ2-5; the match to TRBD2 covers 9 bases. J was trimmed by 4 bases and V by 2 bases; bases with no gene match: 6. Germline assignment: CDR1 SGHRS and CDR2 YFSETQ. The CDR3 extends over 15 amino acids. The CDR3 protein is CASSFGGGAGETQYF. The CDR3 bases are TGCGCCAGCAGCTTCGGCGGGGGGGCTGGAGAGACCCAGTACTTC.

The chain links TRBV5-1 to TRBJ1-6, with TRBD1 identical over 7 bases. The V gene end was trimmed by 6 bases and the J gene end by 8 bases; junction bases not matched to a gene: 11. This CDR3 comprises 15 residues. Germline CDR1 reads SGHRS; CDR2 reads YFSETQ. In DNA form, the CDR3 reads TGCGCCAGCAAAGACAGGGTAAGCCTGGATTCACCCCTCCACTTT. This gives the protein CASKDRVSLDSPLHF.

The CDR3 DNA follows: TGTGCCTGGACCGACAGGGGACAGTATAACAATGAGCAGTTCTTC. Its protein product is CAWTDRGQYNNEQFF. This chain joins TRBV30 and TRBJ2-1; TRBD1 agrees at 8 bases. The CDR3 contains 15 residues. V gave up 4 bases and J gave up 5 bases; unmatched junction bases: 10. CDR1 is GTSNPN, CDR2 SVGIG, per germline (reference sequence).

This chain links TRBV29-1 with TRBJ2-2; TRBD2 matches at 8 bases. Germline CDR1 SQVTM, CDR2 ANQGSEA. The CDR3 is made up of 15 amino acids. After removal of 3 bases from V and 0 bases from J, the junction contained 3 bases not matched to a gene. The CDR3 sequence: CSVDGGAANTGELFF. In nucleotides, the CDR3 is TGCAGCGTTGACGGGGGGGCGGCGAACACCGGGGAGCTGTTTTTT.

The CDR3 reads CASSPRIGQGDAYEQYF. CDR3 sequence (DNA): TGTGCCAGCAGCCCACGGATCGGACAGGGAGATGCCTACGAGCAGTACTTC. The chain joins TRBV9 to TRBJ2-7, with 8 bases that match TRBD1. V gave up 4 bases and J gave up 2 bases; unmatched junction bases: 14. The CDR3 is made up of 17 amino acids. Germline V gene sequence: CDR1 SGDLS, CDR2 YYNGEE.

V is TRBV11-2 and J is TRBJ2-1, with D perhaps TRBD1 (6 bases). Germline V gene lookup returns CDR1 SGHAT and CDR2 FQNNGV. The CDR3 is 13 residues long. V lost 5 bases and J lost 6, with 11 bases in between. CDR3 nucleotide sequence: TGTGCCAGCAGCCCGGGACATCTCAATGAGCAGTTCTTC. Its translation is CASSPGHLNEQFF.

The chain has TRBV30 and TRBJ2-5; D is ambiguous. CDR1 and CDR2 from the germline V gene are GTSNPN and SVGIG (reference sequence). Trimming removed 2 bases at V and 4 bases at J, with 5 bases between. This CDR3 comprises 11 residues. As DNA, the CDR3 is TGTGCCTGGAGTCCTGCAGAGACCCAGTACTTC. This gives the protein CAWSPAETQYF.

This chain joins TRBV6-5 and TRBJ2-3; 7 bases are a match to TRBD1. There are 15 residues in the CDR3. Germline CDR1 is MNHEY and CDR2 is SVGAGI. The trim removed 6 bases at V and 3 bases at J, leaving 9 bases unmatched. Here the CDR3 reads CASRQSRQGTDTQYF. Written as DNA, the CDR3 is TGTGCCAGCAGACAAAGTAGACAGGGAACAGATACGCAGTATTTT.

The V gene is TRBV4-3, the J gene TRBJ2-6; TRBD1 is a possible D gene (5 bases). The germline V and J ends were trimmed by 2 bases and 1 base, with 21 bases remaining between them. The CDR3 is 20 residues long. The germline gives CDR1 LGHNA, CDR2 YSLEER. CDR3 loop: CASSQPQGRTAHSGANVLTF. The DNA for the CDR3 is TGCGCCAGCAGCCAACCTCAGGGAAGGACGGCCCATTCTGGGGCCAACGTCCTGACTTTC.

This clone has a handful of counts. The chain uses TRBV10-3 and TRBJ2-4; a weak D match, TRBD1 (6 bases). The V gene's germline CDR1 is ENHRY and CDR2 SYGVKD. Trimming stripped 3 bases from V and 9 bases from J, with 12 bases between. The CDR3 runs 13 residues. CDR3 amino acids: CAISDIRGGIQYF. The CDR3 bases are TGTGCCATCAGTGATATCAGGGGCGGCATTCAGTACTTC.

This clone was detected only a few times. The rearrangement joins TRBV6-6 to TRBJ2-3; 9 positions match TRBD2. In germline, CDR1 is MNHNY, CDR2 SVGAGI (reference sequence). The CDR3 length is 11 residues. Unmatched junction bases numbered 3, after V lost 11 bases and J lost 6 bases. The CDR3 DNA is TGTGCCGGCGGGGGGGCCGATACGCAGTATTTT. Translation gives CAGGGADTQYF.

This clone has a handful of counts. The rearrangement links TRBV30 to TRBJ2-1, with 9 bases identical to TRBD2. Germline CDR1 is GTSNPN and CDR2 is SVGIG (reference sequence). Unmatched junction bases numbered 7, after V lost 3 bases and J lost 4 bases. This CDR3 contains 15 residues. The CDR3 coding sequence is TGTGCCTGGAGGATTAGCGGGGGTGCGTACAATGAGCAGTTCTTC. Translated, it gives CAWRISGGAYNEQFF.

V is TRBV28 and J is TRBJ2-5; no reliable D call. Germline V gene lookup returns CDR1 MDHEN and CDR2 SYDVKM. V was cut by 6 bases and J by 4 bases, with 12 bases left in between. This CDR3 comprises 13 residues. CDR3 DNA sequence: TGTGCCAGCAGCTCCCCGTCTATAGAGACCCAGTACTTC. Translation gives CASSSPSIETQYF. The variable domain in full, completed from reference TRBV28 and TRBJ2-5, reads DVKVTQSSRYLVKRTGEKVFLECVQDMDHENMFWYRQDPGLGLRLIYFSYDVKMKEKGDIPEGYSVSREKKERFSLILESASTNQTSMYLCASSSPSIETQYFGPGTRLLVL.

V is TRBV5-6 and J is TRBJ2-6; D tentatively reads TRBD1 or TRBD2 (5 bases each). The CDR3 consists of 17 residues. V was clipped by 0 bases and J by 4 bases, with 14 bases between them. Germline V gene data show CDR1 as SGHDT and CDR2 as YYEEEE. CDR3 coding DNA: TGTGCCAGCAGCTTGGGGTTGGCAGGGACCGGGGCCAACGTCCTGACTTTC. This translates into CASSLGLAGTGANVLTF. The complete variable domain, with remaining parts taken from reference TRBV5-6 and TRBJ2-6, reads DAGVTQSPTHLIKTRGQQVTLRCSPKSGHDTVSWYQQALGQGPQFIFQYYEEEERQRGNFPDRFSGHQFPNYSSELNVNALLLGDSALYLCASSLGLAGTGANVLTFGAGSRLTVL.